This record looks at one T cell receptor beta chain sequence and its context. This record belongs to a study of blood T cell repertoires in COVID-19. Overall study: The United States, Italy and Spain supplied acute and convalescent COVID-19 samples. PBMCs, B-cell-depleted T cells, or T cells provided the cDNA or gDNA that made up the material.

V shed 3 bases and J shed 2 bases, with 9 bases lying between them. The germline V gene encodes CDR1 SGDLS and CDR2 YYNGEE. This CDR3 is built from 14 residues. Per the authors' pipeline: Nucleated cell number was recorded as an estimate derived from reference gene primer amplification. Produced via immunoSEQ multiplex PCR; TCRdb's table is partial and in-frame only. V, J and clone size were drawn from that table, and D and trimming were deduced from the DNA. This sample has 120,000 to 150,000 clones, with around nine tenths found just once. The TCR originated in a human donor in a cohort sampled during active COVID-19. Material: peripheral blood. The V and J genes are TRBV9 and TRBJ2-1; tentatively, D is TRBD2 (5 bases). As DNA, the CDR3 is TGTGCCAGCAGCGGCCGAGGGACCTACAATGAGCAGTTCTTC. It encodes CASSGRGTYNEQFF.